This TCR beta chain was captured in a study of CD8 T cells in ankylosing spondylitis. Notes on the study in general: Prior literature has documented some motif variants in synovial fluid and blood from reactive arthritis. About 8 highly homologous variants formed a TCR beta motif that appeared characteristic of ankylosing spondylitis blood.

The germline V gene has CDR1 SEHNR and CDR2 FQNEAQ (reference sequence). CDR3 size: 15 residues. The V segment lost 3 bases and the J segment 2 bases; nucleotides outside the gene matches: 6. About this clonotype: Its cognate antigen is unknown.

Via MiXCR, TCRdb re-called the 5' RACE reads, giving one row per CDR3 protein. In the table there are around 890,000 distinct CDR3 sequences, 10% to 15% of which are singletons. The source is a male donor with ankylosing spondylitis. Sequencing was carried out using blood, either unsorted or a sorted T cell fraction (not recorded which). The V and J genes are TRBV7-9 and TRBJ1-2, with 7 nucleotides matching TRBD1. DNA for the CDR3: TGTGCCAGCAGCTTCATGGCAGGGGGGAACTATGGCTACACCTTC. Translating it yields CASSFMAGGNYGYTF.